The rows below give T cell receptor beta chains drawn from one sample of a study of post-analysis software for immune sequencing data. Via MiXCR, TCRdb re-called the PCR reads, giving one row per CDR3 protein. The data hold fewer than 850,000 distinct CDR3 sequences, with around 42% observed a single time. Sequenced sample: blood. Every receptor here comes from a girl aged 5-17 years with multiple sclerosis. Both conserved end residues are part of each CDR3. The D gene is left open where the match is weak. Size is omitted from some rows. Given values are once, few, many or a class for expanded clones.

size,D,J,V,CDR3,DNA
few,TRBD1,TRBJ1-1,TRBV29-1,CSGNRGTEAFF,TGCAGCGGAAACAGGGGCACTGAAGCTTTCTTT
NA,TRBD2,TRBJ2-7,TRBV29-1,CSGVLAGGGYEQYF,TGCAGCGGCGTTCTAGCGGGAGGGGGCTACGAGCAGTACTTC
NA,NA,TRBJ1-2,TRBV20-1,CSARQTVNYGYTF,TGCAGTGCTAGACAAACAGTTAACTATGGCTACACCTTC
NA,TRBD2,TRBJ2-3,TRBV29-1,CSVFPSGASGPSGTDTQYF,TGCAGCGTTTTCCCCAGTGGTGCTAGCGGGCCCTCGGGCACAGATACGCAGTATTTT
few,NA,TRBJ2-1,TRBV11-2,CASSTTHLGSSYNEQFF,TGTGCCAGCAGCACCACCCACTTGGGGAGCTCCTACAATGAGCAGTTCTTC
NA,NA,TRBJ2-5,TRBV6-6,CASSYSSLQETQYF,TGTGCCAGCAGTTACTCTAGTCTTCAAGAGACCCAGTACTTC
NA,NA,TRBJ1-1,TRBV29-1,CSVQGHMNTEAFF,TGCAGCGTTCAGGGACATATGAACACTGAAGCTTTCTTT
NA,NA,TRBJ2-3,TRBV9,CASSTSGNTDTQYF,TGTGCCAGCAGCACCAGCGGAAACACAGATACGCAGTATTTT
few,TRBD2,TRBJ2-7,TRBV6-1,CASTRTSARLPYEQYF,TGTGCCAGCACTCGAACTAGCGCCCGACTTCCCTACGAGCAGTACTTC
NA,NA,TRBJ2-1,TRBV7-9,CASSSDGRIYNEQFF,TGTGCCAGCAGCTCCGACGGGCGGATCTACAATGAGCAGTTCTTC
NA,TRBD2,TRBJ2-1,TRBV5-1,CASSPQRGGMSNEQFF,TGCGCCAGCAGCCCGCAGCGGGGGGGTATGTCGAATGAGCAGTTCTTC
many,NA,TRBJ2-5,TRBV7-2,CASSPSVGTQYF,TGTGCCAGCAGTCCATCCGTAGGGACCCAGTACTTC
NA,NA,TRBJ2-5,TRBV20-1,CSARSLDQGVKETQYF,TGCAGTGCTAGGAGCTTAGACCAGGGAGTAAAGGAGACCCAGTACTTC
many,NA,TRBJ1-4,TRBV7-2,CASSFLPAGGRNEKLFF,TGTGCCAGCAGCTTCCTCCCCGCGGGTGGCCGTAATGAAAAACTGTTTTTT
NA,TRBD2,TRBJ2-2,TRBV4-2,CASSQAGWETSGTGELFF,TGTGCCAGCAGCCAGGCCGGATGGGAGACTAGCGGCACCGGGGAGCTGTTTTTT